This entry concerns a single T cell receptor beta chain. Antigen: not known. This specimen belongs to a study of cytomegalovirus exposure and HLA in healthy donors. Study-wide points: Reported results showed that the classifier diagnosed cytomegalovirus status with high specificity and sensitivity. According to the study, around 180 TCR beta chains were cytomegalovirus-associated. Subsequent analysis showed first-cohort TCR clusters tending to co-occur in 120 validation repertoires. Among the CMV-associated chains, a few were confirmed in vitro as specific for CMV antigens.

The method was immunoSEQ multiplex PCR; TCRdb's version includes in-frame clones alone and lacks a portion of them. The table lists about 220,000 clones, roughly 83% of them singletons, with over 11% in the top ten. Trimming at V came to 5 bases and at J to 3 bases, leaving 9 bases not matched to a gene. The CDR3 contains 17 residues. From germline, CDR1 is SGHVS and CDR2 FQNEAQ. V and J are TRBV7-8 and TRBJ2-2; 10 positions match TRBD1. Sequences were obtained from PBMCs. The source is a young woman in good health and CMV-seropositive. CDR3 region: CASSVRDRGVDTGELFF. DNA of the CDR3: TGTGCCAGCAGCGTACGGGACAGGGGCGTCGACACCGGGGAGCTGTTTTTT.